This passage covers 26 T cell receptor beta chains from one sample sequenced in a study of molecular identifiers for immune sequencing clone quantification. TCRdb passed the PCR reads through MiXCR, listing each CDR3 protein once. This table holds over 600,000 distinct CDR3 sequences, just under 20% found once. Sample: naive CD8+ T cells from blood, with Jurkat cell RNA spiked in. As to subset: FACS-sorted CD8+CD4-CCR7+CD45RA+ naive T cells. The receptor source for this set is a human donor in good health. Some libraries in this study had Jurkat cell RNA spiked in.

This clonotype has a count of ten or more. This rearrangement joins TRBV28 to TRBJ2-3; 13 nucleotides agree with TRBD2. V dropped 6 bases and J dropped 6; count of bases not matched to a gene: 9. CDR1 is MDHEN and CDR2 is SYDVKM in the germline V gene. This CDR3 has 16 amino acids. The CDR3 sequence: CASSPLAGGPGDTQYF. The CDR3 DNA reads TGTGCCAGCAGCCCACTAGCGGGGGGGCCTGGGGATACGCAGTATTTT.

At least ten counts were recorded for this clonotype. The chain is built from TRBV25-1 and TRBJ1-5; a possible D gene is TRBD1 (5 bases). Trimming took 2 bases from V and 7 from J, leaving 9 bases between them. In germline, CDR1 is MGHDK, CDR2 SYGVNS. The CDR3 loop spans 13 amino acids. The CDR3 DNA reads as TGTGCCAGCAGTGAAGGGGGGTACCAGCCCCAGCATTTT. Translation: CASSEGGYQPQHF.

This clonotype was found a few times. The genes are TRBV19 and TRBJ2-7; no firm D call. Trimming pared 6 bases from V and 3 bases from J, leaving 12 bases between. Germline-derived CDR1 and CDR2 are LNHDA and SQIVND (reference sequence). CDR3 size: 13 residues. In nucleotides, the CDR3 is TGTGCCAGTAGCGAAAGTACCAGCTACGAGCAGTACTTC. Protein sequence: CASSESTSYEQYF.

This clonotype was seen just once. The chain links TRBV28 to TRBJ1-2; no reliable D call. CDR3 length equals 13 residues. The germline V gene encodes CDR1 MDHEN and CDR2 SYDVKM. V shed 5 bases and J shed 0 bases, with 7 bases lying between them. In DNA, the CDR3 is TGTGCCAGCAGTGGACTAACTAACTATGGCTACACCTTC. This sequence encodes CASSGLTNYGYTF.

This clonotype was observed at least ten times. The chain carries TRBV7-2 and TRBJ1-4; unclear D gene. The CDR3 is made up of 16 amino acids. Deletions cut 4 bases from V and 6 bases from J, with 18 bases between. Germline V gene data show CDR1 as SGHTA and CDR2 as FQGNSA. Written as DNA, the CDR3 is TGTGCCAGCAGCTCTCTAGTGGGGTACAGAGATGAAAAACTGTTTTTT. Protein product: CASSSLVGYRDEKLFF.

The chain couples TRBV2 to TRBJ1-5; D is possibly TRBD1 (5 bases). This CDR3 comprises 14 residues. CDR1 and CDR2 (germline): SNHLY, FYNNEI. The V gene lost 8 bases and the J gene lost 4 bases, with 15 bases spanning the gap. CDR3 in amino acids: CASWPGLGNQPQHF. The DNA of the CDR3 is TGTGCCAGCTGGCCAGGGCTCGGTAATCAGCCCCAGCATTTT.

This clonotype was seen repeatedly, ten times or more. J is TRBJ2-1 and V is TRBV19; D gene uncertain. This CDR3 is built from 15 residues. Germline lookup yields CDR1 LNHDA and CDR2 SQIVND (reference sequence). The germline V and J ends were trimmed by 4 bases and 2 bases, with 12 bases remaining between them. The CDR3 reads CASSTTAPPYNEQFF. The CDR3 nucleotides read TGTGCCAGTAGTACAACAGCGCCCCCCTACAATGAGCAGTTCTTC.

This clonotype was detected only a few times. A read error may explain this, as a much larger clone is one base away. The gene calls are TRBV29-1 and TRBJ1-5; a possible D gene is TRBD1 (5 bases). Germline CDR1 is SQVTM and CDR2 is ANQGSEA. The CDR3 runs to 14 residues. The CDR3 nucleotides read TGCATCGTTTCCTGGGCAGGGATCGGTCAGCCCCAGCATTTT. The encoded protein is CIVSWAGIGQPQHF.

This clonotype was picked up many times. The V call is TRBV7-9, the J call TRBJ2-3; D tentatively fits TRBD1 or TRBD2 (6 bases each). V lost 5 bases and J 3 bases, leaving 12 bases between the germline ends. CDR3 length: 14 amino acids. CDR1 SEHNR and CDR2 FQNEAQ come from the germline V gene (reference sequence). As DNA, the CDR3 is TGTGCCAGCAGCCCGAGGGGGGTTACAGATACGCAGTATTTT. Translation gives CASSPRGVTDTQYF.

This clonotype was seen more than once but under ten times. The V gene is TRBV20-1, the J gene TRBJ2-1; 7 nucleotides match TRBD2. V trimming: 7 bases; J trimming: 4 bases; junction bases outside the gene matches: 7. The CDR3 covers 13 residues. The germline V gene encodes CDR1 DFQATT and CDR2 SNEGSKA (reference sequence). The CDR3, as DNA: TGCAGTGTCAAACTAGCGAATTACAATGAGCAGTTCTTC. It yields the protein CSVKLANYNEQFF.

The CDR3 DNA reads TGTGCCAGCAGCCAAACAAGGAAGCGGGGGGGCGTCACAGATACGCAGTATTTT. Its protein is CASSQTRKRGGVTDTQYF. The chain is built from TRBV3-1 and TRBJ2-3, with 10 bases fitting TRBD2. Germline V CDR1 and CDR2: LGHDT, YNNKEL (reference sequence). This CDR3 region has 18 residues. V was clipped by 2 bases and J by 2 bases; unmatched bases: 10.

CDR3 residues: CASNGGLAGYTDTQYF. In DNA, the CDR3 is TGTGCCAGCAACGGAGGACTAGCGGGCTACACAGATACGCAGTATTTT. This chain joins TRBV2 and TRBJ2-3; 11 nucleotides align to TRBD2. V trimming: 7 bases; J trimming: 2 bases; junction bases outside the gene matches: 8. CDR3 length: 16 amino acids. Per the germline V gene, CDR1 is SNHLY and CDR2 is FYNNEI.

There are many counts of this clonotype. The chain links TRBV5-4 to TRBJ2-1, with D possibly being TRBD2 (6 bases). Trimming shortened V by 3 bases and J by 0 bases, and 10 bases separated the two germline ends. Germline CDR1 reads SGHNT; CDR2 reads YYREEE (reference sequence). The CDR3 covers 15 residues. In nucleotides, the CDR3 is TGTGCCAGCAGCTCCGGGGGAGCCTCCTACAATGAGCAGTTCTTC. This sequence encodes CASSSGGASYNEQFF.

This clonotype was recorded many times. This chain uses TRBV6-1 with TRBJ1-1; D call uncertain. V was pared by 3 bases and J by 2 bases, with 13 bases between. Germline V gene lookup returns CDR1 MNHNS and CDR2 SASEGT. The CDR3 runs to 15 residues. Here the CDR3 DNA reads TGTGCCAGCAGTGACGCGGCCAAGGGAAACACTGAAGCTTTCTTT. It encodes CASSDAAKGNTEAFF.

This clonotype was seen at least ten times. This sequence joins TRBV28 and TRBJ2-7, with 7 bases fitting TRBD1. The V gene's germline CDR1 is MDHEN and CDR2 SYDVKM. The CDR3 is 14 amino acids. The trim removed 5 bases at V and 1 base at J, leaving 5 bases unmatched. CDR3 sequence reads: CASSTRQGSYEQYF. In nucleotides, the CDR3 is TGTGCCAGCAGTACCCGACAGGGTTCCTACGAGCAGTACTTC.

On this clonotype: It may be a read error: a sequence one base away is much more abundant. The J gene is TRBJ1-1, the V gene TRBV20-1, with 7 positions matching TRBD1. The ends lost 5 bases at V and 9 bases at J; junction bases unmatched: 15. CDR1 is DFQATT and CDR2 is SNEGSKA in the germline V gene (reference sequence). This CDR3 contains 14 residues. CDR3 coding DNA: TGCAGTGCTTACCCCGGAGGGGGCGATACTAAAGCTTTCTTT. Translating it yields CSAYPGGGDTKAFF.

This clonotype was detected many times. The rearrangement links TRBV28 to TRBJ1-6; no definite D call. Trimming took off 6 bases at V and 5 bases at J, with 5 bases between the two ends. The CDR3 contains 12 residues. CDR1 MDHEN and CDR2 SYDVKM come from the germline V gene. In DNA, the CDR3 is TGTGCCAGCAGGTCTAATAATTCACCCCTCCACTTT. Its protein is CASRSNNSPLHF.

This clonotype was detected ten times or more. The J gene is TRBJ1-2, the V gene TRBV20-1; D is perhaps TRBD1 (5 bases). Looked up from germline, CDR1 is DFQATT and CDR2 is SNEGSKA (reference sequence). Between the trimmed V and J ends, which lost 3 bases and 8 bases, there was a span of 13 bases. This CDR3 spans 12 amino acids. The CDR3 is CSASETGGGYTF. CDR3 nucleotides: TGCAGTGCTAGCGAAACAGGCGGCGGCTACACCTTC.

V usage is TRBV19 and J usage is TRBJ1-1, with TRBD1 matching 10 bases. The junction had 6 bases not matched to a gene; V was cut back by 4 bases and J by 4 bases. This CDR3 region has 15 residues. Germline loops: CDR1 LNHDA, CDR2 SQIVND (reference sequence). This chain's CDR3 is CASSKTGGWSTEAFF. The DNA of the CDR3 is TGTGCCAGTAGTAAGACAGGGGGCTGGAGCACTGAAGCTTTCTTT.

Points on this clonotype: A much larger clone lies a single base off, so this may be a read error. The rearrangement joins TRBV4-1 to TRBJ1-4; 10 nucleotides agree with TRBD1. The CDR3 is 15 amino acids. Germline V gene sequence: CDR1 MGHRA, CDR2 YSYEKL. V trimming: 4 bases; J trimming: 6 bases; junction bases outside the gene matches: 5. CDR3 loop: CASSRAGTGDEKLFF. For the CDR3, the DNA is TGCGCCAGCAGCCGTGCCGGGACAGGGGATGAAAAACTGTTTTTT.

The gene calls are TRBV27 and TRBJ2-7; a possible D gene is TRBD1 (6 bases). V shed 0 bases and J shed 5 bases, with 8 bases lying between them. This CDR3 region has 13 residues. Per germline, CDR1 MNHEY and CDR2 SMNVEV (reference sequence). The DNA for the CDR3 is TGTGCCAGCAGTTTATCAGGGGGACACGAGCAGTACTTC. Residues: CASSLSGGHEQYF.

Notes on this clonotype: A much larger clone differs by one base, so this may be a read error. This chain joins TRBV2 and TRBJ1-1; D ambiguous. Germline CDR1 and CDR2: SNHLY and FYNNEI. V gave up 2 bases and J gave up 1 base, with 8 bases separating them. The CDR3 is 14 residues long. The CDR3 DNA follows: TGTGCCAGCAGTGAATACGTGACGAACACTGAAGCTTTCTTT. Residues: CASSEYVTNTEAFF.

The CDR3 spells CASRWVERDPSSYEQYF. CDR3 coding DNA: TGTGCCAGCAGATGGGTCGAGCGGGACCCCTCCTCCTACGAGCAGTACTTC. V and J are TRBV2 and TRBJ2-7; 7 bases are shared with TRBD2. This CDR3 has 17 amino acids. The junction had 14 bases not matched to a gene; V was cut back by 6 bases and J by 0 bases. Germline V gene sequence: CDR1 SNHLY, CDR2 FYNNEI. Combining the CDR3 with reference TRBV2 and TRBJ2-7 gives the whole variable domain EPEVTQTPSHQVTQMGQEVILRCVPISNHLYFYWYRQILGQKVEFLVSFYNNEISEKSEIFDDQFSVERPDGSNFTLKIRSTKLEDSAMYFCASRWVERDPSSYEQYFGPGTRLTVT.

This clonotype has at least ten counts. The chain carries TRBV18 and TRBJ2-7; possibly TRBD2 for D (6 bases). Looked up from germline, CDR1 is KGHSH and CDR2 is LQKENI. The V end lost 2 bases, the J end lost 0 bases, and 14 bases lay between the germline ends. The CDR3 is made up of 16 amino acids. The CDR3, as DNA: TGTGCCAGCTCACCATCCGAGCGGGCGAGCTCCTACGAGCAGTACTTC. Amino acids: CASSPSERASSYEQYF.

V and J are TRBV11-2 and TRBJ2-1; 9 bases align to TRBD1. Germline CDR1 SGHAT, CDR2 FQNNGV. V trimming: 0 bases; J trimming: 8 bases; junction bases outside the gene matches: 5. The CDR3 sequence is 15 residues long. CDR3 coding DNA: TGTGCCAGCAGCTTAGATGGCACAGGGGGCGATGAGCAGTTCTTC. It encodes CASSLDGTGGDEQFF.

Here the CDR3 DNA reads TGCGCCAGCAGCCAAGATCGGGGGGCCTACACTGAAGCTTTCTTT. It encodes CASSQDRGAYTEAFF. This chain links TRBV4-3 with TRBJ1-1, with a possible D match to TRBD1 (6 bases). Trimming left V 0 bases short and J 3 bases short, with 11 bases between. CDR3 size: 15 residues. The germline CDR1 and CDR2 sequences are LGHNA and YSLEER.